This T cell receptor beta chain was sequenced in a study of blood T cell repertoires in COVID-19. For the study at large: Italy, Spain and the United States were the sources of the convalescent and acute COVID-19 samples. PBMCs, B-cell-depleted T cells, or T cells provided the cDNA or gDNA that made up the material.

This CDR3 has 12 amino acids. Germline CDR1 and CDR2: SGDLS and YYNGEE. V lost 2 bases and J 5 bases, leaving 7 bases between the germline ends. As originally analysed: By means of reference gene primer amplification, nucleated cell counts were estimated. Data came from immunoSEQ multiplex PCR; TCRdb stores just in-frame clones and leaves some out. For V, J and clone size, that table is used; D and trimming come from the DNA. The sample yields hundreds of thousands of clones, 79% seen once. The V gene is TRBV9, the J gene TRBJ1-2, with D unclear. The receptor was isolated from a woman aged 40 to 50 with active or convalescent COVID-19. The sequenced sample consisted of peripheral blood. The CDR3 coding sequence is TGTGCCAGCAGCGTTTACAGTTATGGCTACACCTTC. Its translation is CASSVYSYGYTF.